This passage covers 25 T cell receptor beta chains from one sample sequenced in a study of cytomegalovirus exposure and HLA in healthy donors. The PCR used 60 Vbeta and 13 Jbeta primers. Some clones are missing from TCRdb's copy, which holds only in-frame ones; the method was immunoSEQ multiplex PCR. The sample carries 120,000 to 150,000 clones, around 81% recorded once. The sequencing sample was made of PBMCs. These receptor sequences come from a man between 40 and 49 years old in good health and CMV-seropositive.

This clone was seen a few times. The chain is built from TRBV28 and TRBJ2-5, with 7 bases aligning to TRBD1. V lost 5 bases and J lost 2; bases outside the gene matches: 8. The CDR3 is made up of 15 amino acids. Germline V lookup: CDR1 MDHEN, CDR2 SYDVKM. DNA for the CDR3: TGTGCCAGCAGTGGGACCGGGACAGCACAAGAGACCCAGTACTTC. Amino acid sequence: CASSGTGTAQETQYF.

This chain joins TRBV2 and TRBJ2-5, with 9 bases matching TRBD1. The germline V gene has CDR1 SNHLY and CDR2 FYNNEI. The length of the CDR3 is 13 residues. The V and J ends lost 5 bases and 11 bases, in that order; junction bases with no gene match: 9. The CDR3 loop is CASSRDRVREQYF. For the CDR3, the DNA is TGTGCCAGCAGTCGGGACAGGGTGAGAGAGCAGTACTTC.

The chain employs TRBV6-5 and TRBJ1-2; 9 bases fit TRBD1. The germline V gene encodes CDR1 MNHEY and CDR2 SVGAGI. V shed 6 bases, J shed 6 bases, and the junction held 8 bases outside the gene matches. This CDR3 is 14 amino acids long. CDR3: CASRRRQGVDGYTF. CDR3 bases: TGTGCCAGCAGACGACGACAGGGGGTGGATGGCTACACCTTC.

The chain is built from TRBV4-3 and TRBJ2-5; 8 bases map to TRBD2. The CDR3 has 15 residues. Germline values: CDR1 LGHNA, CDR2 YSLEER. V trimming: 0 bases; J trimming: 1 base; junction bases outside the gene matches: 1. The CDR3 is CASSQEGTSQETQYF. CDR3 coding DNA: TGCGCCAGCAGCCAAGAAGGGACTAGCCAAGAGACCCAGTACTTC.

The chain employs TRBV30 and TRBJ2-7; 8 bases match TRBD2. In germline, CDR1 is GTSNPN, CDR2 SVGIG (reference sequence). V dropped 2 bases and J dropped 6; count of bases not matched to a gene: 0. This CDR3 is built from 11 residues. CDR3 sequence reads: CAWSREGEQYF. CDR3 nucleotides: TGTGCCTGGAGTCGGGAGGGCGAGCAGTACTTC.

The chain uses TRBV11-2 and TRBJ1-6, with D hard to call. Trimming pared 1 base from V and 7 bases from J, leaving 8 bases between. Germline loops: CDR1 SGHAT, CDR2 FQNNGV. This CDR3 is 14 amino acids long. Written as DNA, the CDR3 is TGTGCCAGCAGCTTAGTCGGGGTGAATTCACCCCTCCACTTT. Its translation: CASSLVGVNSPLHF.

In DNA, the CDR3 is TGTGCCAGCAGCAGCCGTGCGGGCGGTGTAGAATCAGATACGCAGTATTTT. Its protein product is CASSSRAGGVESDTQYF. The chain links TRBV11-3 to TRBJ2-3, with a tentative D call TRBD2 (5 bases). The CDR3 runs 17 residues. Per germline, CDR1 SGHNT and CDR2 YENEEA. Trimming shortened V by 5 bases and J by 4 bases, and 22 bases separated the two germline ends.

The CDR3 nucleotides read TGTGCCCGGGGCACTGAAGCTTTCTTT. Protein sequence: CARGTEAFF. This chain joins TRBV2 and TRBJ1-1; the D is unclear. The germline V and J ends were trimmed by 11 bases and 4 bases, with 5 bases remaining between them. Germline V CDR1 and CDR2: SNHLY, FYNNEI. The CDR3 has 9 amino acids. The full variable domain, its missing parts supplied by reference TRBV2 and TRBJ1-1, is EPEVTQTPSHQVTQMGQEVILRCVPISNHLYFYWYRQILGQKVEFLVSFYNNEISEKSEIFDDQFSVERPDGSNFTLKIRSTKLEDSAMYFCARGTEAFFGQGTRLTVV.

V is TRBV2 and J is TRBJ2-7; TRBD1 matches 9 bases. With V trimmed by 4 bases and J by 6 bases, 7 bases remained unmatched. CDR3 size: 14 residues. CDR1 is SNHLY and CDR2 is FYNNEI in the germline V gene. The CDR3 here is CASSVRDRVGEQYF. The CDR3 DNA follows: TGTGCCAGCAGTGTGAGGGACAGGGTTGGCGAGCAGTACTTC.

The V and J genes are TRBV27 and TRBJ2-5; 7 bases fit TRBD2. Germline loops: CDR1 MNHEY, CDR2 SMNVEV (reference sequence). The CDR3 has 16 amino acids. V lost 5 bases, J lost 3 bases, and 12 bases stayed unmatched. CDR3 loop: CASSISGAFGEETQYF. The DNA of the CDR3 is TGTGCCAGCAGTATCAGCGGGGCTTTTGGGGAAGAGACCCAGTACTTC.

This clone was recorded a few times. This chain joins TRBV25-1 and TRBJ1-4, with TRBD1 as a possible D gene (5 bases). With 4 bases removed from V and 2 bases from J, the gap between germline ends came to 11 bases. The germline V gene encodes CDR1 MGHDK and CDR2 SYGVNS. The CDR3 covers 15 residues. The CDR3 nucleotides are TGTGCCAGCAGTGCAGACCGGGGGACTAATGAAAAACTGTTTTTT. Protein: CASSADRGTNEKLFF.

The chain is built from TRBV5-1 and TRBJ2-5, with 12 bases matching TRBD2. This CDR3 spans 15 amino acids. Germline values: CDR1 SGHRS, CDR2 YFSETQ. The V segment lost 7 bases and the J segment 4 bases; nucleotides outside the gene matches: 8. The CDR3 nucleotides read TGCGCCAGCGGGGCTAGCGGGAGGGCGCCAGAGACCCAGTACTTC. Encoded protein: CASGASGRAPETQYF.

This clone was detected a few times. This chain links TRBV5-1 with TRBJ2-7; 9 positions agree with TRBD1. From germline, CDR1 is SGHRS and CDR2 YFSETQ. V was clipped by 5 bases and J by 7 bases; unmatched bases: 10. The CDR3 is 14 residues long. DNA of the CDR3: TGCGCCAGCAGATCAACAGGGGGCGCGGGGGAGCAGTACTTC. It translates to CASRSTGGAGEQYF.

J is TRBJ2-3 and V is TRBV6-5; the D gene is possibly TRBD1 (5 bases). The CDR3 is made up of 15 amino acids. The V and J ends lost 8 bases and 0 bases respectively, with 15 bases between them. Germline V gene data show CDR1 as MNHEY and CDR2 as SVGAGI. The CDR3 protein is CASGSDSLSTDTQYF. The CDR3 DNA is TGTGCCAGCGGAAGCGACAGTCTTAGCACAGATACGCAGTATTTT.

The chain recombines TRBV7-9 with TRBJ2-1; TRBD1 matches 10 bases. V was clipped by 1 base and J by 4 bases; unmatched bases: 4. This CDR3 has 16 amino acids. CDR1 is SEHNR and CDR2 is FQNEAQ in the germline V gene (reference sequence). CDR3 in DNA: TGTGCCAGCAGCTTAGACCCGGACAGGGGGTACAATGAGCAGTTCTTC. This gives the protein CASSLDPDRGYNEQFF.

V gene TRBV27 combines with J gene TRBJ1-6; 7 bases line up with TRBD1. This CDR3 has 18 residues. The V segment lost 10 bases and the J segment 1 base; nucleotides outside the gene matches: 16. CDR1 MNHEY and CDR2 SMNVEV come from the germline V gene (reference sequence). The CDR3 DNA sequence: TGTGCCACCTCAGTTTATACCAGGGGGATTTCCTATAATTCACCCCTCCACTTT. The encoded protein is CATSVYTRGISYNSPLHF.

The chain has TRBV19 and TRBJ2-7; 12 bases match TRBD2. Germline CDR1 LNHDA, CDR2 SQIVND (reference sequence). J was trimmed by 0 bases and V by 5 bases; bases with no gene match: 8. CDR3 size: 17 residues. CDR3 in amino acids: CASSQGLAGPLSYEQYF. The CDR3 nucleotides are TGTGCCAGTAGTCAAGGACTAGCGGGACCTCTCTCCTACGAGCAGTACTTC.

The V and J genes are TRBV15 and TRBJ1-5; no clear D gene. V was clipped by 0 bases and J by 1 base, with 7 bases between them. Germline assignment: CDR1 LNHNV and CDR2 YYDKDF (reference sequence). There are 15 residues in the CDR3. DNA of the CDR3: TGTGCCACCAGCAGAGATCGAGGGAGCAATCAGCCCCAGCATTTT. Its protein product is CATSRDRGSNQPQHF. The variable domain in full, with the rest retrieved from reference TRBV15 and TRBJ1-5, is DAMVIQNPRYQVTQFGKPVTLSCSQTLNHNVMYWYQQKSSQAPKLLFHYYDKDFNNEADTPDNFQSRRPNTSFCFLDIRSPGLGDTAMYLCATSRDRGSNQPQHFGDGTRLSIL.

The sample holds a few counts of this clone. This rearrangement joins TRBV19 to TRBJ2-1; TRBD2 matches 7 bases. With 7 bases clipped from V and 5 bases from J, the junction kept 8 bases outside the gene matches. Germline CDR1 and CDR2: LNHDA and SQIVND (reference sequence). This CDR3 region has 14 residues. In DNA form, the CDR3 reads TGTGCCAGTACCCCCAAGGGACTAAACAATGAGCAGTTCTTC. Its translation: CASTPKGLNNEQFF. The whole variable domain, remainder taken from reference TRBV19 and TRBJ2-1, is DGGITQSPKYLFRKEGQNVTLSCEQNLNHDAMYWYRQDPGQGLRLIYYSQIVNDFQKGDIAEGYSVSREKKESFPLTVTSAQKNPTAFYLCASTPKGLNNEQFFGPGTRLTVL.

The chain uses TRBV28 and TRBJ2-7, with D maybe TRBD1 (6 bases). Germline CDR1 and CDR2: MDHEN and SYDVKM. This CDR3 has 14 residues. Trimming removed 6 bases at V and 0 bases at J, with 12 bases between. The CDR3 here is CASSSKGGSYEQYF. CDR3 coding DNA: TGTGCCAGCAGCTCCAAAGGGGGCTCCTACGAGCAGTACTTC.

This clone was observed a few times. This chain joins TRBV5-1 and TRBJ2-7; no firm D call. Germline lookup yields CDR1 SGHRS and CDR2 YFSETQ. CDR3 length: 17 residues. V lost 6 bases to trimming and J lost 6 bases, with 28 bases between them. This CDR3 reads CASTLTTLSSAPLEQYF. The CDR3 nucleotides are TGCGCCAGCACCCTGACCACACTCTCAAGCGCCCCTCTCGAGCAGTACTTC.

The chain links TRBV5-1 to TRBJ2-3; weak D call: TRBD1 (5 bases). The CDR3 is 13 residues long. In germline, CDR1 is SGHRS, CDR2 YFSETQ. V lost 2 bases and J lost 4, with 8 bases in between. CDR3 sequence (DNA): TGCGCCAGCAGCTTCCCAGGGTCAGATACGCAGTATTTT. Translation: CASSFPGSDTQYF.

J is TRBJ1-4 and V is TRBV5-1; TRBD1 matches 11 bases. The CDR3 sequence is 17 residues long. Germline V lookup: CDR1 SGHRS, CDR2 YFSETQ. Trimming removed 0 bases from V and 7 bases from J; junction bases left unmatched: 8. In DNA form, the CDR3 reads TGCGCCAGCAGCTTGGGGGGGACAGGGGGACGAGGTGAAAAACTGTTTTTT. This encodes CASSLGGTGGRGEKLFF.

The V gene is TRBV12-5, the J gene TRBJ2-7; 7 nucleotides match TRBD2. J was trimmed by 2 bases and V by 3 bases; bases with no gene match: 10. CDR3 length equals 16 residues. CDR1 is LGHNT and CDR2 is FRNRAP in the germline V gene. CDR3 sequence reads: CASGFLSGVGAYEQYF. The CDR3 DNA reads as TGTGCTAGTGGTTTTCTCAGCGGGGTAGGGGCCTACGAGCAGTACTTC.

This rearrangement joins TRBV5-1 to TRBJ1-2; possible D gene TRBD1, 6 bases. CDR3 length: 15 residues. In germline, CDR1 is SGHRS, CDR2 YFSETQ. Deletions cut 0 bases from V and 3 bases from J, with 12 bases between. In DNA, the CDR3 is TGCGCCAGCAGCTTGGAGGACAGAGTTTACTATGGCTACACCTTC. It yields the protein CASSLEDRVYYGYTF. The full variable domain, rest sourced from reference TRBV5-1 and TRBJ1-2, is KAGVTQTPRYLIKTRGQQVTLSCSPISGHRSVSWYQQTPGQGLQFLFEYFSETQRNKGNFPGRFSGRQFSNSRSEMNVSTLELGDSALYLCASSLEDRVYYGYTFGSGTRLTVV.